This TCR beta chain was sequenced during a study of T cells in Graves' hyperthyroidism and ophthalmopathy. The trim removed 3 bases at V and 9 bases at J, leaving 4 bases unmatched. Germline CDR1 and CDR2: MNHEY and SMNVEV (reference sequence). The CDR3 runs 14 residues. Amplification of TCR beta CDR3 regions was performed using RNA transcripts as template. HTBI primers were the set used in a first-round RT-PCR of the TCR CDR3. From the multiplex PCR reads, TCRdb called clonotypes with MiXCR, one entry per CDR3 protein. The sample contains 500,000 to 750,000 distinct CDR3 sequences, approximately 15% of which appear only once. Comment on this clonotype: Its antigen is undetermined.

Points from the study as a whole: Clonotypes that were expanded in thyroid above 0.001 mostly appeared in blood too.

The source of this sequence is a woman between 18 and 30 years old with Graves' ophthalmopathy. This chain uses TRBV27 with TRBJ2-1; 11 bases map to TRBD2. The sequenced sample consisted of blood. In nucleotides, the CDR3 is TGTGCCAGCAGTTTTACTAGCGGGAGAGTTGAGCAGTTCTTC. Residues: CASSFTSGRVEQFF.